This passage covers 27 T cell receptor beta chains from one sample sequenced in a study of vaccination effects on CD4 cells after COVID-19. No antigen has been assigned to these receptors. With the ViraFEST assay, the study expanded antigen-specific CD4+ T cells using viral peptide pools, then sequenced them. Following 10 days of culture, CD4+ T cells were isolated. Prior SARS-CoV-2 infection was absent in the vaccine recipients, as shown by negative nucleocapsid antibodies. The repertoire was sequenced with immunoSEQ multiplex PCR; TCRdb's copy has only in-frame clones and lacks some. The data hold 27,000 or so clones, with approximately 70% observed a single time. The sequencing used CD4+ T cells from PBMCs cultured with HCoV-NL63 spike peptides, collected before COVID-19 vaccination. These receptors were collected from a human donor who received a COVID-19 vaccine.

The V and J genes are TRBV28 and TRBJ2-1, with D possibly matching TRBD2 (6 bases). Trimming cost V 6 bases and J 0 bases, with 6 bases left between them. Germline CDR1 reads MDHEN; CDR2 reads SYDVKM. This CDR3 spans 13 amino acids. The CDR3 reads CASRAGSYNEQFF. CDR3 DNA: TGTGCCAGCAGAGCGGGCTCCTACAATGAGCAGTTCTTC.

This chain uses TRBV21-1 with TRBJ2-7; TRBD1 is the table's D call and was not checked against the DNA. TRBV21-1 is a pseudogene. This CDR3 region has 14 residues. The CDR3 region has the DNA TGTGCCAGCAGCAACGGGCTGGGACGGGACAGGGTATACTTC. It codes for CASSNGLGRDRVYF.

This chain uses TRBV6-5 with TRBJ2-1, with D perhaps matching TRBD1 or TRBD2 (5 bases each). The germline V gene has CDR1 MNHEY and CDR2 SVGAGI. Trimming pared 0 bases from V and 10 bases from J, leaving 10 bases between. The CDR3 runs to 13 residues. The CDR3 spells CASSYSWGSEQFF. CDR3 nucleotide sequence: TGTGCCAGCAGTTACTCGTGGGGGAGCGAGCAGTTCTTC.

This rearrangement joins TRBV2 to TRBJ1-1; 8 nucleotides match TRBD1. The CDR3 covers 13 residues. V gave up 6 bases and J gave up 5 bases; unmatched junction bases: 5. Germline V CDR1 and CDR2: SNHLY, FYNNEI. The CDR3 DNA is TGTGCCAGCAGGTTACAGGGGGGAACTGAAGCTTTCTTT. Protein product: CASRLQGGTEAFF.

This clone has just one count. The chain links TRBV12-3 or TRBV12-4 to TRBJ2-7; D possibly corresponds to TRBD2 (6 bases). This CDR3 contains 13 residues. V lost 5 bases to trimming and J lost 8 bases, with 16 bases between them. This CDR3 reads CASSGDLPSQQYF. In nucleotides, the CDR3 is TGTGCCAGCAGTGGGGACTTACCCTCGCAGCAGTACTTC.

The chain is built from TRBV6-5 and TRBJ2-7; TRBD2 agrees at 11 bases. The CDR3 runs 14 residues. The germline V gene has CDR1 MNHEY and CDR2 SVGAGI. The ends lost 6 bases at V and 7 bases at J; junction bases unmatched: 8. CDR3 loop: CASRTSGAVKEQYF. The CDR3 DNA reads as TGTGCCAGCAGGACTAGCGGGGCGGTTAAAGAGCAGTACTTC.

V usage is TRBV4-1 and J usage is TRBJ2-1; D may correspond to TRBD1 or TRBD2 (6 bases each). CDR1 MGHRA and CDR2 YSYEKL come from the germline V gene. This CDR3 contains 16 residues. V dropped 0 bases and J dropped 4 bases, with 13 bases sitting between them. CDR3 residues: CASSQDGGGWYNEQFF. The CDR3 DNA reads as TGCGCCAGCAGCCAAGATGGAGGGGGTTGGTACAATGAGCAGTTCTTC.

The count of this clone is one. The V gene is TRBV25-1, the J gene TRBJ2-2, with TRBD2 identical over 10 bases. The CDR3 totals 17 residues. Germline-derived CDR1 and CDR2 are MGHDK and SYGVNS. Trimming cost V 5 bases and J 5 bases; bases outside gene matches: 11. The CDR3 reads CASSRRGSGRETGELFF. The CDR3 DNA sequence: TGTGCCAGCAGTAGAAGAGGGAGCGGGAGGGAAACCGGGGAGCTGTTTTTT. The full variable domain, in which reference TRBV25-1 and TRBJ2-2 provide the parts outside the CDR3, is EADIYQTPRYLVIGTGKKITLECSQTMGHDKMYWYQQDPGMELHLIHYSYGVNSTEKGDLSSESTVSRIRTEHFPLTLESARPSHTSQYLCASSRRGSGRETGELFFGEGSRLTVL.

This chain links TRBV10-1 with TRBJ2-3; D may be TRBD1 (5 bases). CDR1 WNHNN and CDR2 SYGVQD come from the germline V gene (reference sequence). Trimming left V 1 base short and J 2 bases short, with 13 bases between. The CDR3 sequence is 16 residues long. CDR3 in DNA: TGCGCCAGCAGTGAGTGGTCAGGGAAAGACACAGATACGCAGTATTTT. Amino acids: CASSEWSGKDTDTQYF.

This sequence joins TRBV27 and TRBJ2-1, with TRBD2 identical over 9 bases. The CDR3 extends over 15 amino acids. The germline V gene encodes CDR1 MNHEY and CDR2 SMNVEV (reference sequence). With V trimmed by 7 bases and J by 0 bases, 4 bases remained unmatched. This CDR3 reads CASTHSGSSYNEQFF. In DNA, the CDR3 is TGTGCCAGCACCCATAGCGGGAGCTCCTACAATGAGCAGTTCTTC.

This clone was observed a handful of times. The chain is built from TRBV9 and TRBJ1-5; no reliable D call. The CDR3 sequence is 11 residues long. CDR1 and CDR2 from the germline V gene are SGDLS and YYNGEE. Trimming pared 7 bases from V and 5 bases from J, leaving 7 bases between. This CDR3 reads CASGRDQPQHF. DNA for the CDR3: TGTGCCAGCGGTCGGGATCAGCCCCAGCATTTT.

CDR3 loop: CASSFEGNQPQHF. In DNA form, the CDR3 reads TGTGCCAGCAGCTTCGAGGGCAATCAGCCCCAGCATTTT. V usage is TRBV5-4 and J usage is TRBJ1-5; D gene uncertain. CDR1 and CDR2 (germline): SGHNT, YYREEE (reference sequence). V was cut by 2 bases and J by 2 bases, with 5 bases left in between. The CDR3 is 13 amino acids. Full variable domain (missing parts from reference TRBV5-4 and TRBJ1-5): ETGVTQSPTHLIKTRGQQVTLRCSSQSGHNTVSWYQQALGQGPQFIFQYYREEENGRGNFPPRFSGLQFPNYSSELNVNALELDDSALYLCASSFEGNQPQHFGDGTRLSIL.

The genes are TRBV19 and TRBJ2-5; 11 bases fit TRBD2. V was clipped by 2 bases and J by 1 base; unmatched bases: 3. Germline-derived CDR1 and CDR2 are LNHDA and SQIVND (reference sequence). This CDR3 contains 16 residues. In nucleotides, the CDR3 is TGTGCCAGTAGTATAACCGGGACTAGCGGCCAAGAGACCCAGTACTTC. Residues: CASSITGTSGQETQYF.

V is TRBV5-1 and J is TRBJ1-1; 8 bases are shared with TRBD1. The CDR3 sequence is 15 residues long. CDR1 is SGHRS, CDR2 YFSETQ, per germline. V trimming: 2 bases; J trimming: 1 base; junction bases outside the gene matches: 4. The CDR3 sequence is CASSFRDRTNTEAFF. The CDR3 DNA reads TGCGCCAGCAGCTTTAGGGACAGGACGAACACTGAAGCTTTCTTT.

The J gene is TRBJ2-7, the V gene TRBV18, with a possible D match to TRBD2 (5 bases). The CDR3 consists of 15 residues. V gave up 3 bases and J gave up 4 bases, with 16 bases separating them. In germline, CDR1 is KGHSH, CDR2 LQKENI. DNA for the CDR3: TGTGCCAGCTCACCCAACCCGGGGAGTCCGTACGAGCAGTACTTC. Translated: CASSPNPGSPYEQYF.

Relative to its sample, this clone is medium-sized. The V and J genes are TRBV15 and TRBJ1-2; TRBD1 might be the D (5 bases). The V gene's germline CDR1 is LNHNV and CDR2 YYDKDF (reference sequence). Trimming cost V 6 bases and J 0 bases, with 14 bases left between them. The CDR3 loop spans 15 amino acids. The CDR3 DNA reads as TGTGCCACCAGACAAACAGGTGGGCCTAACTATGGCTACACCTTC. It encodes CATRQTGGPNYGYTF. The entire variable domain, with the rest obtained from reference TRBV15 and TRBJ1-2, is as follows: DAMVIQNPRYQVTQFGKPVTLSCSQTLNHNVMYWYQQKSSQAPKLLFHYYDKDFNNEADTPDNFQSRRPNTSFCFLDIRSPGLGDTAMYLCATRQTGGPNYGYTFGSGTRLTVV.

The rearrangement joins TRBV30 to TRBJ1-3; maybe TRBD1 (5 bases). V was cut by 2 bases and J by 3 bases, with 17 bases left in between. The length of the CDR3 is 16 residues. CDR1 and CDR2 from the germline V gene are GTSNPN and SVGIG (reference sequence). The CDR3 region has the DNA TGTGCCTGGAGTCCCACCGACAGACTAGGTGGAAACACCATATATTTT. Translation gives CAWSPTDRLGGNTIYF.

As concerns this clone: At one end, the junction sequence differs from germline, possibly due to a read error. The chain links TRBV7-7 to TRBJ2-2; no firm D call. This CDR3 is 14 amino acids long. Germline-derived CDR1 and CDR2 are SSHAT and FNYEAQ (reference sequence). The CDR3 DNA sequence: TGTGCTAGCAGCCGCGAATGGAACACCGGGGAGCTGTTTTTT. Translating it yields CASSREWNTGELFF. The full variable domain, rest sourced from reference TRBV7-7 and TRBJ2-2, is GAGVSQSPRYKVTKRGQDVTLRCDPISSHATLYWYQQALGQGPEFLTYFNYEAQPDKSGLPSDRFSAERPEGSISTLTIQRTEQRDSAMYRCASSREWNTGELFFGEGSRLTVL.

This sequence joins TRBV19 and TRBJ1-5; TRBD1 might be the D (6 bases). Trimming stripped 2 bases from V and 5 bases from J, with 13 bases between. This CDR3 spans 15 amino acids. Germline V CDR1 and CDR2: LNHDA, SQIVND (reference sequence). As DNA, the CDR3 is TGTGCCAGTAGTATATTCGGGGGCGGGTATCAGCCCCAGCATTTT. It yields the protein CASSIFGGGYQPQHF. The whole variable domain, remainder taken from reference TRBV19 and TRBJ1-5, is DGGITQSPKYLFRKEGQNVTLSCEQNLNHDAMYWYRQDPGQGLRLIYYSQIVNDFQKGDIAEGYSVSREKKESFPLTVTSAQKNPTAFYLCASSIFGGGYQPQHFGDGTRLSIL.

This rearrangement joins TRBV27 to TRBJ1-2; 7 bases are a match to TRBD1. CDR1 is MNHEY and CDR2 is SMNVEV in the germline V gene (reference sequence). CDR3 length: 15 amino acids. V was pared by 5 bases and J by 5 bases, with 11 bases of the junction left unmatched. The DNA of the CDR3 is TGTGCCAGCAGTCCGACGGGACAGAGATTTTATGGCTACACCTTC. As protein: CASSPTGQRFYGYTF.

This chain links TRBV2 with TRBJ1-3, with D unresolved. Per the germline V gene, CDR1 is SNHLY and CDR2 is FYNNEI. This CDR3 is built from 12 residues. V was pared by 4 bases and J by 3 bases, with 4 bases between. CDR3 amino acids: CASSGGGNTIYF. The CDR3 coding sequence is TGTGCCAGCAGTGGGGGTGGAAACACCATATATTTT.

In this sample, this clone turned up a few times. V and J are TRBV4-3 and TRBJ1-3; D gene uncertain. The germline CDR1 and CDR2 sequences are LGHNA and YSLEER. Trimming stripped 0 bases from V and 0 bases from J, with 3 bases between. CDR3 length equals 14 residues. The CDR3 protein is CASSQESSGNTIYF. The DNA of the CDR3 is TGCGCCAGCAGCCAAGAAAGCTCTGGAAACACCATATATTTT.

The chain joins TRBV4-3 to TRBJ1-2; D perhaps matches TRBD1 (5 bases). Germline CDR1 LGHNA, CDR2 YSLEER. V dropped 1 base and J dropped 4 bases, with 16 bases sitting between them. CDR3 size: 16 residues. The CDR3 protein is CASSQVGTGEAYGYTF. The CDR3 DNA is TGCGCCAGCAGCCAAGTTGGGACGGGGGAGGCCTATGGCTACACCTTC.

This chain uses TRBV7-2 with TRBJ2-6; D is undetermined. This CDR3 contains 13 residues. Germline-derived CDR1 and CDR2 are SGHTA and FQGNSA. Trimming took 3 bases from V and 13 from J, leaving 13 bases between them. The CDR3 nucleotides are TGTGCCAGCAGCTTCGGGCCGAAGGAGGTCCTGACTTTC. Its protein is CASSFGPKEVLTF.

CDR3 in amino acids: CASSSASLGQPNQPQHF. The DNA of the CDR3 is TGCGCCAGCAGTTCTGCCTCCCTCGGACAGCCCAATCAGCCCCAGCATTTT. The genes are TRBV5-1 and TRBJ1-5; possible D gene TRBD1, 6 bases. Between the trimmed V and J ends, which lost 5 bases and 3 bases, there was a span of 21 bases. The CDR3 has 17 amino acids. Germline V gene sequence: CDR1 SGHRS, CDR2 YFSETQ.

This rearrangement joins TRBV2 to TRBJ1-3, with TRBD1 as a possible D gene (5 bases). CDR1 and CDR2 (germline): SNHLY, FYNNEI. CDR3 size: 16 residues. The V gene lost 8 bases and the J gene lost 0 bases, with 17 bases spanning the gap. CDR3 sequence reads: CASGFPGHVSGNTIYF. The CDR3 nucleotides are TGTGCCAGCGGTTTCCCAGGACACGTCTCTGGAAACACCATATATTTT.

This clone was seen once. The CDR3 protein is CASSLRAGYPGTQYF. The CDR3 DNA is TGTGCCAGCAGCTTGAGGGCAGGGTACCCAGGGACCCAGTACTTC. This chain joins TRBV5-6 and TRBJ2-5, with a weak D call TRBD1 (5 bases). Trimming shortened V by 1 base and J by 7 bases, and 17 bases separated the two germline ends. There are 15 residues in the CDR3. Germline CDR1 is SGHDT and CDR2 is YYEEEE.